Included here is one T cell receptor beta chain sequence, with context. Its target is not known. The germline V and J ends were trimmed by 0 bases and 2 bases, with 7 bases remaining between them. CDR1 and CDR2 (germline): MNHEY, SVGAGI. The CDR3 contains 15 residues. These data belong to a study of CD8+ T cells in alopecia areata. Study overall: In an open-label trial, patients got 5 to 10 mg tofacitinib twice daily. Study-level results: The study found TCR sharing across patients less clear than in mice, possibly for HLA reasons.

Once RNA had been extracted, it was reverse transcribed into cDNA to act as the sequencing template. Profiled with immunoSEQ multiplex PCR; TCRdb holds only in-frame clones, not every one. The sample contains some 180,000 clones, almost 65% of which appear only once. Investigators sorted PBMCs to obtain both CD4+ and CD8+ T cells. The V and J genes are TRBV6-5 and TRBJ2-2; D gene uncertain. This specimen was CD4+ T cells sorted from blood, taken at week 0. The TCR comes from a human donor with alopecia areata. Here the CDR3 reads CASSYSGSNTGELFF. CDR3 bases: TGTGCCAGCAGTTACTCTGGTAGTAACACCGGGGAGCTGTTTTTT.